These 25 T cell receptor beta chains came from one sample sequenced in a study of cytomegalovirus exposure and HLA in healthy donors. PCR employed 60 Vbeta and 13 Jbeta primers. Sequenced by immunoSEQ multiplex PCR; TCRdb stores in-frame clones only, minus some. The repertoire includes roughly 150,000 clones, around 75% of them detected once, and around 2.3% sits in the top ten. What was sequenced was PBMCs. These receptors were collected from a male donor in good health and CMV-seronegative.

Remarks on this clone: The likely explanation is a read error, given a far larger clone one base away. This specimen includes other DNA sequences encoding the same CDR3. This chain links TRBV7-2 with TRBJ1-4; 7 nucleotides match TRBD1. Germline V lookup: CDR1 SGHTA, CDR2 FQGNSA. The CDR3 runs to 15 residues. The V gene end was trimmed by 5 bases and the J gene end by 5 bases; junction bases not matched to a gene: 8. In nucleotides, the CDR3 is TGTGCCAGCAGCCCCTCGACAGGGACAAATGAAAAACTGTTTTTT. Translated: CASSPSTGTNEKLFF.

This chain links TRBV6-5 with TRBJ2-3, with 9 bases matching TRBD1. The junction had 7 bases not matched to a gene; V was cut back by 7 bases and J by 5 bases. Germline V CDR1 and CDR2: MNHEY, SVGAGI. This CDR3 region has 14 residues. In DNA, the CDR3 is TGTGCCAGCAATACAGGGGGCTCGGGAGATACGCAGTATTTT. Protein sequence: CASNTGGSGDTQYF.

A remark on this clone: The junction departs from the called germline gene at one end, perhaps through a read error. The chain's CDR3 is CASRGQNTATQYF. The CDR3 bases are TGTGCCAGCAGGGGACAGAACACAGCTACGCAGTATTTT. V usage is TRBV25-1 and J usage is TRBJ2-3; 7 nucleotides line up with TRBD1. The germline gives CDR1 MGHDK, CDR2 SYGVNS. This CDR3 has 13 residues.

The chain recombines TRBV5-1 with TRBJ2-1; 13 bases align to TRBD2. The CDR3 totals 15 residues. Germline CDR1 SGHRS, CDR2 YFSETQ. V lost 4 bases and J lost 9; bases outside the gene matches: 7. In DNA, the CDR3 is TGCGCCAGCAGCGGACGGACTAGCGGGGGACGTGAGCAGTTCTTC. This gives the protein CASSGRTSGGREQFF.

This chain links TRBV4-3 with TRBJ2-2; possibly TRBD2 for D (5 bases). The ends were cut back, 1 base at V and 7 bases at J, with 13 bases in the middle. This CDR3 has 15 amino acids. The germline CDR1 and CDR2 sequences are LGHNA and YSLEER. The CDR3 coding sequence is TGCGCCAGCAGCCAAGGATTAGCGAACGTCGGGGAGCTGTTTTTT. Protein product: CASSQGLANVGELFF.

This clone occurred a few times. The genes are TRBV5-1 and TRBJ1-3, with a weak D call TRBD1 (5 bases). The CDR3 consists of 15 residues. CDR1 is SGHRS, CDR2 YFSETQ, per germline. The V end lost 0 bases, the J end lost 1 base, and 8 bases lay between the germline ends. The CDR3: CASSLDGGSGNTIYF. CDR3 sequence (DNA): TGCGCCAGCAGCTTGGACGGGGGTTCTGGAAACACCATATATTTT.

The chain links TRBV2 to TRBJ2-3, with TRBD1 matching 8 bases. The V and J ends lost 6 bases and 0 bases, in that order; junction bases with no gene match: 2. This CDR3 comprises 14 residues. Germline V gene data show CDR1 as SNHLY and CDR2 as FYNNEI. The CDR3 region is CASRDRASTDTQYF. CDR3 sequence (DNA): TGTGCCAGCAGGGACAGGGCTAGCACAGATACGCAGTATTTT. Using reference TRBV2 and TRBJ2-3 for the parts outside the CDR3, the full variable domain is EPEVTQTPSHQVTQMGQEVILRCVPISNHLYFYWYRQILGQKVEFLVSFYNNEISEKSEIFDDQFSVERPDGSNFTLKIRSTKLEDSAMYFCASRDRASTDTQYFGPGTRLTVL.

V usage is TRBV10-3 and J usage is TRBJ2-3; TRBD1 matches at 7 bases. Germline V CDR1 and CDR2: ENHRY, SYGVKD. This CDR3 is built from 15 residues. V trimming: 5 bases; J trimming: 3 bases; junction bases outside the gene matches: 8. The CDR3 spells CAISQTGRWTDTQYF. The DNA for the CDR3 is TGTGCCATCAGTCAGACAGGGCGGTGGACAGATACGCAGTATTTT.

The rearrangement uses TRBV5-6 and TRBJ2-7; 9 positions agree with TRBD1. Losses at the gene ends were 4 bases for V and 6 bases for J; bases not matched to a gene: 2. The CDR3 covers 12 residues. Per the germline V gene, CDR1 is SGHDT and CDR2 is YYEEEE. The CDR3 bases are TGTGCCAGCAGCGGGGACAGGGTCGAGCAGTACTTC. It yields the protein CASSGDRVEQYF.

This CDR3 is CASSPVGLQYEQYF. CDR3 bases: TGCGCCAGCAGCCCCGTTGGACTCCAATACGAGCAGTACTTC. The chain couples TRBV5-1 to TRBJ2-7; tentative D call: TRBD2 (5 bases). Trimming stripped 4 bases from V and 4 bases from J, with 15 bases between. The CDR3 has 14 amino acids. CDR1 SGHRS and CDR2 YFSETQ come from the germline V gene.

There are a few counts of this clone. The chain couples TRBV6-1 to TRBJ2-1; TRBD1 is a possible D gene (6 bases). The CDR3 totals 14 residues. Looked up from germline, CDR1 is MNHNS and CDR2 is SASEGT. Deletions cut 7 bases from V and 2 bases from J, with 12 bases between. CDR3 DNA: TGTGCCAGCACCTACGGACAGACCTACAATGAGCAGTTCTTC. Translating it yields CASTYGQTYNEQFF.

The chain is built from TRBV19 and TRBJ1-1; D is undetermined. Germline V CDR1 and CDR2: LNHDA, SQIVND (reference sequence). V was cut by 3 bases and J by 5 bases, with 13 bases left in between. The CDR3 runs to 14 residues. The CDR3 region is CASSMVLSGTEAFF. CDR3 in DNA: TGTGCCAGTAGTATGGTACTATCGGGGACTGAAGCTTTCTTT.

The genes are TRBV7-6 and TRBJ2-3, with 7 bases fitting TRBD1. The CDR3 sequence is 16 residues long. Germline V gene lookup returns CDR1 SGHVS and CDR2 FNYEAQ. V dropped 5 bases and J dropped 1; count of bases not matched to a gene: 9. The CDR3 DNA sequence: TGTGCCAGCAGCCCCCGACAGGGAATAGGCACAGATACGCAGTATTTT. Protein sequence: CASSPRQGIGTDTQYF. Full variable domain (outside the CDR3, taken from reference TRBV7-6 and TRBJ2-3): GAGVSQSPRYKVTKRGQDVALRCDPISGHVSLYWYRQALGQGPEFLTYFNYEAQQDKSGLPNDRFSAERPEGSISTLTIQRTEQRDSAMYRCASSPRQGIGTDTQYFGPGTRLTVL.

Notes on this clone: At one boundary the junction diverges from the germline segment, which might be a read error. The chain recombines TRBV7-7 with TRBJ2-5; D possibly corresponds to TRBD1 (6 bases). The CDR3 covers 16 residues. Per germline, CDR1 SSHAT and CDR2 FNYEAQ (reference sequence). The chain's CDR3 is CASSFNRPGEGETQYF. CDR3 nucleotides: TGTGCTAGCAGCTTTAACCGGCCAGGGGAAGGGGAGACCCAGTACTTC.

V usage is TRBV5-5 and J usage is TRBJ1-6; D gene ambiguous. The CDR3 has 13 amino acids. Germline V gene sequence: CDR1 SGHKS, CDR2 YYEKEE (reference sequence). Between the trimmed V and J ends, which lost 3 bases and 8 bases, there was a span of 9 bases. The CDR3 bases are TGTGCCAGCAGCTACGGGTTGGATTCACCCCTCCACTTT. Its protein is CASSYGLDSPLHF.

This clone has a handful of counts. This chain links TRBV7-2 with TRBJ1-1; unclear D gene. Germline-derived CDR1 and CDR2 are SGHTA and FQGNSA. The CDR3 spans 16 residues. V was trimmed by 4 bases and J by 5 bases, leaving 20 bases between them. This CDR3 reads CASSSSGWRQGTEAFF. Here the CDR3 DNA reads TGTGCCAGCAGCTCCTCTGGGTGGAGGCAAGGGACTGAAGCTTTCTTT.

The chain couples TRBV15 to TRBJ1-5, with TRBD1 as a possible D gene (6 bases). The CDR3 is made up of 15 amino acids. Germline CDR1 and CDR2: LNHNV and YYDKDF (reference sequence). V was trimmed by 8 bases and J by 0 bases, leaving 14 bases between them. The CDR3 DNA is TGTGCCACCGGAGACAGGCCCCATAGCAATCAGCCCCAGCATTTT. Translation: CATGDRPHSNQPQHF.

This clone was detected only a few times. This chain links TRBV4-1 with TRBJ2-7; no reliable D call. The germline CDR1 and CDR2 sequences are MGHRA and YSYEKL. V was clipped by 3 bases and J by 0 bases, with 6 bases between them. This CDR3 spans 13 amino acids. The CDR3 sequence is CASSHDNSYEQYF. CDR3 DNA: TGCGCCAGCAGCCATGACAACTCCTACGAGCAGTACTTC.

The chain employs TRBV15 and TRBJ1-3; a weak D match, TRBD1 (5 bases). Trimming left V 2 bases short and J 0 bases short, with 11 bases between. From germline, CDR1 is LNHNV and CDR2 YYDKDF (reference sequence). This CDR3 spans 16 amino acids. CDR3 in DNA: TGTGCCACCAGCAGAATTCAGGGAGGCTCTGGAAACACCATATATTTT. It translates to CATSRIQGGSGNTIYF.

V gene TRBV19 combines with J gene TRBJ1-5; tentative D call: TRBD1 (6 bases). The germline V and J ends were trimmed by 7 bases and 4 bases, with 14 bases remaining between them. Germline CDR1 reads LNHDA; CDR2 reads SQIVND (reference sequence). This CDR3 has 14 residues. CDR3 nucleotide sequence: TGTGCCAGTACTGCACAGGGCAAAAATCAGCCCCAGCATTTT. This gives the protein CASTAQGKNQPQHF.

V gene TRBV19 combines with J gene TRBJ1-5, with D tentatively TRBD1 (6 bases). Deletions cut 1 base from V and 7 bases from J, with 11 bases between. This CDR3 has 14 residues. Germline CDR1 reads LNHDA; CDR2 reads SQIVND (reference sequence). The CDR3 spells CASSIVQGRQPQHF. CDR3 nucleotide sequence: TGTGCCAGTAGTATAGTACAGGGCCGGCAGCCCCAGCATTTT.

The chain joins TRBV10-3 to TRBJ2-2, with 9 bases identical to TRBD2. Germline CDR1 is ENHRY and CDR2 is SYGVKD. V lost 8 bases, J lost 3 bases, and 13 bases stayed unmatched. This CDR3 is built from 17 residues. The CDR3 region has the DNA TGTGCCATCCCACGGGACGAGCGGGGGGCCGACACCGGGGAGCTGTTTTTT. Amino acids: CAIPRDERGADTGELFF.

The chain is built from TRBV18 and TRBJ1-1, with D tentatively TRBD1 (6 bases). The CDR3 is 13 amino acids. In germline, CDR1 is KGHSH, CDR2 LQKENI. The V and J ends lost 4 bases and 0 bases respectively, with 6 bases between them. The CDR3 reads CASSRTVNTEAFF. CDR3 coding DNA: TGTGCCAGCTCACGGACAGTGAACACTGAAGCTTTCTTT.

The chain links TRBV4-3 to TRBJ2-1, with 8 nucleotides matching TRBD2. V was clipped by 0 bases and J by 13 bases; unmatched bases: 8. The CDR3 runs to 14 residues. Germline V gives CDR1 LGHNA, CDR2 YSLEER. The CDR3 reads CASSQDGTSLGQFF. The CDR3, as DNA: TGCGCCAGCAGCCAAGACGGGACTAGTTTGGGTCAGTTCTTC.

The CDR3 region has the DNA TGTGCCAGCAGCACAGCACTACTGGGACATTTATGGGGAAAGGGAAACATTCAGTACTTC. Residues: CASSTALLGHLWGKGNIQYF. The genes are TRBV5-5 and TRBJ2-4; TRBD1 is a possible D gene (6 bases). The CDR3 is made up of 20 amino acids. Germline-derived CDR1 and CDR2 are SGHKS and YYEKEE (reference sequence). The V gene lost 4 bases and the J gene lost 6 bases, with 32 bases spanning the gap.